This T cell receptor (beta chain) was recorded in a study of CD8 T cells in ankylosing spondylitis (TCRdb year 2017). About the study as a whole: To find TCR variants linked to disease, the study profiled T cell receptor beta repertoires in ankylosing spondylitis patients and healthy donors. Peripheral blood was sampled, and synovial fluid was also collected from ankylosing spondylitis patients. In total, the full study cohort was made up of roughly 110 healthy donors and about two dozen ankylosing spondylitis patients.

TCRdb records Illumina HiSeq 2500 as the sequencer. Quantitative 5'-RACE with molecular barcodes was used to prepare TCR beta libraries. For the original study's pipeline: A new computational method, built on a probabilistic model of VDJ rearrangement, was used to identify disease-linked TCR variants. TCRdb's own reprocessing of the public reads used fastp at Q25 and MiXCR and kept productive beta chains. Here each entry gathers all rows of one CDR3 protein and keeps the most common genes and DNA. The authors' filters were not applied to this entry. This sample lists roughly 440,000 distinct CDR3 sequences; about a sixth were detected once. The ten largest clones capture approximately 1% of the sample. Between the V and J ends, shortened by 4 bases and 0 bases respectively, the junction contains 21 bases. Per the germline V gene, KGHDR is the CDR1 and SFDVKD is the CDR2. Counted from cysteine to phenylalanine, this CDR3 has 19 amino acids. The read is trimmed to its CDR3 DNA, 57 bases read in frame from base 1.

A note on this clonotype: Its binding antigen is unknown. Per-base quality was not reported, and no clone a single base away is much larger than it.

Beyond this particular receptor, the publication reports: Some motif variants were previously reported in synovial fluid and blood of reactive arthritis patients, suggesting common disease-initiation mechanisms. According to the report, matched synovial fluid samples from ankylosing spondylitis patients were significantly enriched for the disease-linked clones. Blood from ankylosing spondylitis patients appeared to be characterized by a TCR beta motif composed of under ten highly homologous amino acid variants. The disease-linked clones had a CD8+ phenotype and were found at relatively low frequencies in peripheral blood.

Sample: blood, either unsorted or a sorted T cell fraction (not recorded which). The rearranged chain carries TRBV24-1 and TRBJ2-1; the D gene identity is not certain. This receptor was identified in a male donor with ankylosing spondylitis. The nucleotides read TGTGCCACCAGTGAAATCATCGACTGGAGCTCGAGCTCCTACAATGAGCAGTTCTTC. The translation is CATSEIIDWSSSSYNEQFF.